This TCR beta chain was recorded in a study of identical twins. On this clonotype itself: Its specificity is unknown. An end of the junction does not agree with germline; a read error may underlie this.

Study outcomes and limitations: Invariant T cells like MAIT and iNKT could partly confound the zero-insertion analyses.

The CDR3 sequence is 14 residues long. A universal primer binding site was introduced by template switching. The final cDNA contained unique molecular identifiers. TCRdb reprocessed the 5' RACE reads via MiXCR and lists one record per CDR3 protein. The table includes 500,000 or so distinct CDR3 sequences, approximately 22% detected once. Separately, the same data were catalogued under a study of T cells expressing NK-cell markers. This second report adds: It was still unclear whether expanded NKG2C+ T cell clones were HCMV specific.

The sequenced sample was CD4+ T cells sorted from blood. This chain uses TRBV12-3 or TRBV12-4 with TRBJ2-7; D is undetermined. The sequence was collected from a woman aged 18-29 years in good health. The CDR3 protein is CASTIGSAFYEQHF. The CDR3 DNA reads as TGTGCCAGCACCATAGGGTCGGCGTTTTACGAGCAGCACTTC.